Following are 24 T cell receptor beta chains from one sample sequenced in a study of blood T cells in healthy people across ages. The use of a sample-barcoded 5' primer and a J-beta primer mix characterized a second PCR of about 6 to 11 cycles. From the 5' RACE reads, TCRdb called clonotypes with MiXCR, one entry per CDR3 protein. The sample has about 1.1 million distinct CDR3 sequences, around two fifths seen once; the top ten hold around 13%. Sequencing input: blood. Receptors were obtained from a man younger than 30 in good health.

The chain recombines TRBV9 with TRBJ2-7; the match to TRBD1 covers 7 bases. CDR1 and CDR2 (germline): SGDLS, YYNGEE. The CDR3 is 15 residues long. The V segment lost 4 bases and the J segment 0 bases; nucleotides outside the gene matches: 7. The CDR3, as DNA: TGTGCCAGCAGCCCCACGGACAGGTCCTCCTACGAGCAGTACTTC. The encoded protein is CASSPTDRSSYEQYF.

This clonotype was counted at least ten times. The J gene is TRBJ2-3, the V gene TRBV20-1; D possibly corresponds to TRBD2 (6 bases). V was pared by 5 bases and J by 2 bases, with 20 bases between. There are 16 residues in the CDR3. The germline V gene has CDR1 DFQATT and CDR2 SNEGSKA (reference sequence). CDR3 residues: CSASRTEGLYTDTQYF. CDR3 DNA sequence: TGCAGTGCTTCTCGGACGGAGGGCCTGTACACAGATACGCAGTATTTT.

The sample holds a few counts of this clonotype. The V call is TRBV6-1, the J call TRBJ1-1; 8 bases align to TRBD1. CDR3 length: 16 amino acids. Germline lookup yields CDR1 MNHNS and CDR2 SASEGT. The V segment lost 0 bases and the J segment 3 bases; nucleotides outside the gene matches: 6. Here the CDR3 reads CASSEAPGTGDTEAFF. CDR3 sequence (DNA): TGTGCCAGCAGTGAAGCGCCCGGGACAGGCGACACTGAAGCTTTCTTT.

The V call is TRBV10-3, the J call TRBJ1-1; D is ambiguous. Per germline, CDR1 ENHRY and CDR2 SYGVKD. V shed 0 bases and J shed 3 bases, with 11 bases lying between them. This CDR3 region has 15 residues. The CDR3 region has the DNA TGTGCCATCAGTGAGTCGCCGGCAACCCACACTGAAGCTTTCTTT. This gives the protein CAISESPATHTEAFF.

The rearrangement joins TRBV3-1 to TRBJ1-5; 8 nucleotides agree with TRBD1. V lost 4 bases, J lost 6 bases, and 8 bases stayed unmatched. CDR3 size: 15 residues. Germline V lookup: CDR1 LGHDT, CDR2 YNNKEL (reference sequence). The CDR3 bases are TGTGCCAGCAGCCGTGACAGGGGTCTGGGTCAGCCCCAGCATTTT. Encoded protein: CASSRDRGLGQPQHF. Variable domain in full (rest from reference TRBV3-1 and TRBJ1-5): DTAVSQTPKYLVTQMGNDKSIKCEQNLGHDTMYWYKQDSKKFLKIMFSYNNKELIINETVPNRFSPKSPDKAHLNLHINSLELGDSAVYFCASSRDRGLGQPQHFGDGTRLSIL.

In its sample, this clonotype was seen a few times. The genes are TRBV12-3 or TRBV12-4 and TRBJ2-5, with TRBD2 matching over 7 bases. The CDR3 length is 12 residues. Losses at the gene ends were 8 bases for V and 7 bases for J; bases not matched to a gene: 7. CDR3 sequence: CASGLGEGTQYF. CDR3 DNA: TGTGCCAGCGGCCTTGGGGAGGGGACCCAGTACTTC.

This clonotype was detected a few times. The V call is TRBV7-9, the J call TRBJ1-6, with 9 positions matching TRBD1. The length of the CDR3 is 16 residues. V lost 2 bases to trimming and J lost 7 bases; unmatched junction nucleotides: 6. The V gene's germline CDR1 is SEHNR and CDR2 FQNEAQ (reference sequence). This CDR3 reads CASSLHGGQGNSPLHF. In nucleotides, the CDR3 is TGTGCCAGCAGCTTACATGGGGGACAGGGCAATTCACCCCTCCACTTT. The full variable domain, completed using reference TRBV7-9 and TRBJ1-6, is DTGVSQNPRHKITKRGQNVTFRCDPISEHNRLYWYRQTLGQGPEFLTYFQNEAQLEKSRLLSDRFSAERPKGSFSTLEIQRTEQGDSAMYLCASSLHGGQGNSPLHFGNGTRLTVT.

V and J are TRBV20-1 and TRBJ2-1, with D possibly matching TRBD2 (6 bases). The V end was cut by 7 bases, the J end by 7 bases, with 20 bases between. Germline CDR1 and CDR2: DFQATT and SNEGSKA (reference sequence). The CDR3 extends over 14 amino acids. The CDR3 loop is CSVRNRGRGNEQFF. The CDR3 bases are TGCAGTGTTCGAAACCGGGGCCGGGGGAATGAGCAGTTCTTC.

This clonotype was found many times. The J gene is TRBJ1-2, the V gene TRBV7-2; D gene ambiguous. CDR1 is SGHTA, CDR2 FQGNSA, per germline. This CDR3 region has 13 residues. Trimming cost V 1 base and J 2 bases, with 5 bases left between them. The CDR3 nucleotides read TGTGCCAGCAGCTTAGAAAAGAACTATGGCTACACCTTC. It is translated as CASSLEKNYGYTF.

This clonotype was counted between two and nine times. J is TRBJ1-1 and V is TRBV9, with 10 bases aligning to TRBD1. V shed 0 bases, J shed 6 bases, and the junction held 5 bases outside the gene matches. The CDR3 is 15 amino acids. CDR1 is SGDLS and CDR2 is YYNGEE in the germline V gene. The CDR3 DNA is TGTGCCAGCAGCGTAGCGGGACAGGGGAAGTCTGAAGCTTTCTTT. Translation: CASSVAGQGKSEAFF.

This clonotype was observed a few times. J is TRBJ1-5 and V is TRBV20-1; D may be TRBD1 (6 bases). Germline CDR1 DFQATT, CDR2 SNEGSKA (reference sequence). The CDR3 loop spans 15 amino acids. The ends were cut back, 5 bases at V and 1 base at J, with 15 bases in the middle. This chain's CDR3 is CSAYRGGKSNQPQHF. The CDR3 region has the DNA TGCAGTGCTTACCGGGGGGGCAAGAGCAATCAGCCCCAGCATTTT.

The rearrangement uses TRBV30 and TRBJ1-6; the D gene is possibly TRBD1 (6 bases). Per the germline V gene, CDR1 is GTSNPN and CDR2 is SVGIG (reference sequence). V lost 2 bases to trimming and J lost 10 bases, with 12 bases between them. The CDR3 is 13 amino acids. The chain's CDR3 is CAWSTGLSSPLHF. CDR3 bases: TGTGCCTGGAGTACAGGGTTGAGCTCACCCCTCCACTTT.

The CDR3 DNA sequence: TGTGCCAGCAGTTTAGGGGGGACAGGGAATGAGCAGTTCTTC. Its translation: CASSLGGTGNEQFF. The V and J genes are TRBV12-3 or TRBV12-4 and TRBJ2-1, with 9 positions matching TRBD1. The CDR3 runs to 14 residues. The ends lost 1 base at V and 7 bases at J; junction bases unmatched: 2.

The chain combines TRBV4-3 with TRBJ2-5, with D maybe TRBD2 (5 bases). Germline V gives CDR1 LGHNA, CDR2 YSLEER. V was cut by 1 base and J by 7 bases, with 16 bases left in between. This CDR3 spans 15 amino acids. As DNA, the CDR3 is TGCGCCAGCAGCCAAGTCGTAGGGAGTAGAGGGACCCAGTACTTC. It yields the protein CASSQVVGSRGTQYF.

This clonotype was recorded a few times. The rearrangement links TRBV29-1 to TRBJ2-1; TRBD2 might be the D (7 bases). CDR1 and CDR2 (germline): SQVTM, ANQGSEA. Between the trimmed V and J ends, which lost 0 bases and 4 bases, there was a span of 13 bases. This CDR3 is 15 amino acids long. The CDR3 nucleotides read TGCAGCGTTGAAGATTTGGGGGGGCGTTACAATGAGCAGTTCTTC. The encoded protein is CSVEDLGGRYNEQFF.

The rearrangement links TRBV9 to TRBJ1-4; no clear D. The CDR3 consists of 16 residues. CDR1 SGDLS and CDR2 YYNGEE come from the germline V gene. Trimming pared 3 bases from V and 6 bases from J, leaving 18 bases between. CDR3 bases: TGTGCCAGCAGCGCCCGACGCGGGGTGGGATATGAAAAACTGTTTTTT. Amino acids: CASSARRGVGYEKLFF.

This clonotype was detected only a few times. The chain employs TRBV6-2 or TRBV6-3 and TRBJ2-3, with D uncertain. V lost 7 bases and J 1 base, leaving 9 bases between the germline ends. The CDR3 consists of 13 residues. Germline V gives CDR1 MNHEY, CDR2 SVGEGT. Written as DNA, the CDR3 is TGTGCCAGCAATAAACTTGGCACAGATACGCAGTATTTT. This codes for CASNKLGTDTQYF.

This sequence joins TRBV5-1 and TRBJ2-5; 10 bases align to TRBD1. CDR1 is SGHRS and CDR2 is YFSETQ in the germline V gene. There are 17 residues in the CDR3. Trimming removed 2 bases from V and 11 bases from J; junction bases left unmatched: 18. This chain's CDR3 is CASSLRIRDRGIDEQYF. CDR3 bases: TGCGCCAGCAGCTTACGAATCCGGGACAGGGGAATCGATGAGCAGTACTTC.

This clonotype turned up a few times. The CDR3 bases are TGCGCCAGCAGCCAAGAACGCAGGGGGTCGACTGAAGCTTTCTTT. Translating it yields CASSQERRGSTEAFF. The chain links TRBV4-3 to TRBJ1-1; 7 bases are a match to TRBD1. J lost 5 bases, V lost 0 bases, and 6 bases had no gene match. Germline V gene data show CDR1 as LGHNA and CDR2 as YSLEER. The CDR3 is 15 amino acids.

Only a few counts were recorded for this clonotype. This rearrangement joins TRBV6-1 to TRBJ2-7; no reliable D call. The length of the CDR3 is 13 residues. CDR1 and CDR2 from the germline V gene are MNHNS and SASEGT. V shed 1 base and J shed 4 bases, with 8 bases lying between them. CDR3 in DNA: TGTGCCAGCAGTGAAGGCTACACATACGAGCAGTACTTC. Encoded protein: CASSEGYTYEQYF.

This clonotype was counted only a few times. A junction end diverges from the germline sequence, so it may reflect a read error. CDR3 residues: CVSSVGGGPGDTQYF. CDR3 nucleotide sequence: TGTGTCAGCAGTGTAGGCGGGGGGCCCGGAGATACGCAGTATTTT. The chain carries TRBV6-4 and TRBJ2-3; the match to TRBD2 covers 8 bases. Germline V gives CDR1 MRHNA, CDR2 SNTAGT. The CDR3 totals 15 residues.

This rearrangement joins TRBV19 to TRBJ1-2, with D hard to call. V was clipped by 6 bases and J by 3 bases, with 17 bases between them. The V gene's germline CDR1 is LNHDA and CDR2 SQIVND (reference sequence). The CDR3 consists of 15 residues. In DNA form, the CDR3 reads TGTGCCAGTAGCACCCCCGGGCGTGGTGACTATGGCTACACCTTC. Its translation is CASSTPGRGDYGYTF. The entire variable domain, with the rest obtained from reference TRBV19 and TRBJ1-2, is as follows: DGGITQSPKYLFRKEGQNVTLSCEQNLNHDAMYWYRQDPGQGLRLIYYSQIVNDFQKGDIAEGYSVSREKKESFPLTVTSAQKNPTAFYLCASSTPGRGDYGYTFGSGTRLTVV.

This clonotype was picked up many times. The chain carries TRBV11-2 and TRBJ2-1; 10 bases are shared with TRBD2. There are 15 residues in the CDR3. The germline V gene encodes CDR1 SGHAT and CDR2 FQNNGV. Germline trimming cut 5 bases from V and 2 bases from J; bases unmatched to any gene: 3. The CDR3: CASSPGTSAYNEQFF. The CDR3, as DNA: TGTGCCAGCAGCCCCGGGACTAGCGCCTACAATGAGCAGTTCTTC.

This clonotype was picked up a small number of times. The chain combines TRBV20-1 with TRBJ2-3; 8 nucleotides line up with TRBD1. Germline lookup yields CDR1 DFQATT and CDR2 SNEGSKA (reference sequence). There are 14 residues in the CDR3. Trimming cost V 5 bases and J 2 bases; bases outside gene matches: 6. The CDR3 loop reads CSASRTGYTDTQYF. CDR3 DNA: TGCAGTGCTTCTAGGACAGGGTACACAGATACGCAGTATTTT.